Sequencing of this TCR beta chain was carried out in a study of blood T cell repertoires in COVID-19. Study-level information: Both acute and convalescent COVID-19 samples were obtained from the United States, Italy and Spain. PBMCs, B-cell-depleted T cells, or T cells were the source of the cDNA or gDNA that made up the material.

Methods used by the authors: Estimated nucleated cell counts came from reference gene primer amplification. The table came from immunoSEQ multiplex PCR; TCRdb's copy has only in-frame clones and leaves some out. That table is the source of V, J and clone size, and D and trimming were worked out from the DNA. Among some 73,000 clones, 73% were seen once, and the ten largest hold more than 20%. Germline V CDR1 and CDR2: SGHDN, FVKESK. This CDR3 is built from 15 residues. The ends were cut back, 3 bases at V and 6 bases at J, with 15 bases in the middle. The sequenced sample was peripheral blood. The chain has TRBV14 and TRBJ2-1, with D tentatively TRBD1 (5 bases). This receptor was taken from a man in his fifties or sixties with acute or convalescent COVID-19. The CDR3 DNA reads TGTGCCAGCAGCCACCGTTCAGGGCAGGTCAATGAGCAGTTCTTC. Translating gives CASSHRSGQVNEQFF.